The clone carrying this T cell receptor beta chain was picked up a small number of times. The antigen remains undetermined. A library of TCRbeta sequences, prepared with unique molecular identifiers, was generated. Each CDR3 protein is one row after TCRdb ran MiXCR on the PCR reads. The sample consists of about 400,000 distinct CDR3 sequences, roughly 15% of them appearing once. The sample belongs to a study of T-cell reconstitution after alpha-beta-depleted transplantation in children. Study-level findings and limits: Some patients owed their high day-60 TCRbeta diversity to surviving recipient T cells and thymic progenitors. At one year after transplant, newly produced T cells mostly accounted for T-cell counts and diversity. Reportedly, alpha-beta T cells present about two months post-transplant originated from several hundred expanded clones of graft origin.

Germline loops: CDR1 LGHDT, CDR2 YNNKEL (reference sequence). The V end was cut by 0 bases, the J end by 0 bases, with 9 bases between. The CDR3 length is 15 residues. Material: PBMCs, mostly from graft donor cells, obtained 360 days after TCRalphabeta/CD19-depleted stem cell transplant. The receptor comes from a boy in the first two years of life who had a stem cell transplant for Wiskott-Aldrich syndrome, so the T cells may come from the graft donor. The chain is built from TRBV3-1 and TRBJ2-7; tentatively, D is TRBD2 (5 bases). The CDR3 sequence is CASSQDLGSSYEQYF. The CDR3 DNA sequence: TGTGCCAGCAGCCAAGATTTGGGGAGCTCCTACGAGCAGTACTTC.